This T cell receptor beta chain was recovered during a study of shared clonotypes between healthy human individuals. The study's findings and limits: The small donor group covered limited genetic and exposure diversity. An expected dependence of interdonor clonotype sharing on sequencing depth was noted. A generally larger estimated richness was seen in naive subsets than in memory subsets.

An even split of each subset's genomic DNA across several immunoSEQ plates was performed. Assay used: immunoSEQ multiplex PCR; TCRdb lists only in-frame clones, some missing. The repertoire holds about 380,000 clones, with roughly 96% as singletons. CDR1 is MDHEN, CDR2 SYDVKM, per germline. The CDR3 sequence is 15 residues long. Between the trimmed V and J ends, which lost 5 bases and 2 bases, there was a span of 13 bases. With respect to this clone: Its antigen remains unknown.

The sequenced material came from memory CD8+ T cells sorted from blood. As for subset: CD45RO+ cells pooled with CCR7-negative TemRA cells. This clonotype originated in a man aged 25 to 40 in good health. V is TRBV28 and J is TRBJ2-1; weak D call: TRBD2 (5 bases). CDR3 sequence: CASSRPSHTYNEQFF. In DNA form, the CDR3 reads TGTGCCAGCAGTCGGCCTAGCCATACCTACAATGAGCAGTTCTTC.